This T cell receptor (beta chain) was sequenced in a study of control samples from healthy donors and cancer patients. This clone has a single count. This table comes from immunoSEQ multiplex PCR, and its TCRdb copy is limited to in-frame clones, with some not included. The profile covers 150,000 to 190,000 clones, with 85% to 95% appearing a single time and 2% to 2.5% taken by the ten largest. Sequenced material: blood. The TCR sequence derives from a man aged 45-65 years in good health.

CDR3 loop: CASSPTRLAGGFSYNEQFF. The CDR3 DNA is TGTGCCAGCAGCCCAACCAGACTGGCAGGGGGCTTCTCCTACAATGAGCAGTTCTTC. The chain recombines TRBV28 with TRBJ2-1; 8 bases line up with TRBD1. Losses at the gene ends were 6 bases for V and 0 bases for J; bases not matched to a gene: 16. The CDR3 totals 19 residues. Germline V gene sequence: CDR1 MDHEN, CDR2 SYDVKM.